Following are 7 T cell receptor beta chains from one sample sequenced in a study of regulatory T cells in long-lasting Graves disease. HTBI primers from iRepertoire and Arm-PCR of CDR3 regions yielded the TCR beta libraries. Using its own MiXCR run on the multiplex PCR reads, TCRdb lists one record per CDR3 protein. The sample includes 650,000 to 700,000 distinct CDR3 sequences, approximately 31% of them seen just once. The time point is: persistent/refractory GD, antithyroid drugs over 5 years with positive TRAb. With RNA extracted from PBMCs as input, the TCR library was made. The sequences come from peripheral blood mononuclear cells (PBMCs), collected when the disease was refractory, from a patient treated with antithyroid drugs. These receptors were taken from a female donor with Graves disease.

Of note for this clonotype: A much bigger clone sits one base away, suggesting this may be a read error. The V and J genes are TRBV28 and TRBJ1-6; D is uncertain. CDR1 MDHEN and CDR2 SYDVKM come from the germline V gene. The CDR3 consists of 15 residues. The CDR3 region is CASSATVGFNSPPHF. Written as DNA, the CDR3 is TGTGCCAGCAGTGCTACTGTTGGATTCAATTCACCCCCCCACTTT.

Points on this clonotype: The junction differs from germline at one of its ends, possibly a read error. The chain links TRBV6-5 to TRBJ1-1, with D perhaps matching TRBD1 (6 bases). The length of the CDR3 is 15 residues. Per the germline V gene, CDR1 is MNHEY and CDR2 is SVGAGI. The CDR3 coding sequence is TGTGCCAGCAGTAACTCCGGGACAATGAACACTGAAGCTTTCTTT. It translates to CASSNSGTMNTEAFF.

As for this clonotype: The final CDR3 position lacks the conserved phenylalanine or tryptophan, pointing to a likely read error. The V call is TRBV29-1, the J call TRBJ2-5; tentative D call: TRBD1 (6 bases). V was clipped by 7 bases and J by 4 bases, with 16 bases between them. Germline values: CDR1 SQVTM, CDR2 ANQGSEA. The CDR3 is made up of 13 amino acids. The CDR3 reads CSGGQGRGETQYL. In nucleotides, the CDR3 is TGCAGCGGGGGGCAGGGACGTGGAGAGACCCAGTACCTC.

This clonotype was picked up a small number of times. The chain has TRBV30 and TRBJ2-7; possible D gene TRBD1, 5 bases. Germline V gives CDR1 GTSNPN, CDR2 SVGIG (reference sequence). V dropped 0 bases and J dropped 6 bases, with 15 bases sitting between them. The CDR3 runs 14 residues. CDR3 region: CAWSVIQGTGEQYF. The CDR3 DNA is TGTGCCTGGAGTGTCATCCAGGGTACGGGCGAGCAGTACTTC. The variable domain in full, with the rest retrieved from reference TRBV30 and TRBJ2-7, is SQTIHQWPATLVQPVGSPLSLECTVEGTSNPNLYWYRQAAGRGLQLLFYSVGIGQISSEVPQNLSASRPQDRQFILSSKKLLLSDSGFYLCAWSVIQGTGEQYFGPGTRLTVT.

This clonotype appeared a few times. This rearrangement joins TRBV20-1 to TRBJ2-2, with TRBD2 identical over 9 bases. The CDR3 extends over 16 amino acids. V was pared by 0 bases and J by 4 bases, with 6 bases of the junction left unmatched. The germline V gene has CDR1 DFQATT and CDR2 SNEGSKA (reference sequence). In nucleotides, the CDR3 is TGCAGTGCTAGAGATTGGCGGGAGGGCCTCACCGGGGAGCTGTTTTTT. Translating gives CSARDWREGLTGELFF.

This clonotype was counted only a few times. The rearrangement links TRBV9 to TRBJ1-2; D is unclear. Trimming removed 3 bases at V and 8 bases at J, with 11 bases between. In germline, CDR1 is SGDLS, CDR2 YYNGEE. CDR3 length: 12 amino acids. This CDR3 reads CASSAPRAGYTF. The CDR3 bases are TGTGCCAGCAGCGCTCCCCGGGCGGGCTACACCTTC.

This clonotype came up a few times. This chain connects TRBV29-1 to TRBJ1-1; D gene ambiguous. There are 13 residues in the CDR3. With 7 bases removed from V and 5 bases from J, the gap between germline ends came to 17 bases. Germline V CDR1 and CDR2: SQVTM, ANQGSEA. The CDR3 region is CSGGLRRPTEAFF. CDR3 sequence (DNA): TGCAGCGGGGGTCTCCGAAGACCTACTGAAGCTTTCTTT.